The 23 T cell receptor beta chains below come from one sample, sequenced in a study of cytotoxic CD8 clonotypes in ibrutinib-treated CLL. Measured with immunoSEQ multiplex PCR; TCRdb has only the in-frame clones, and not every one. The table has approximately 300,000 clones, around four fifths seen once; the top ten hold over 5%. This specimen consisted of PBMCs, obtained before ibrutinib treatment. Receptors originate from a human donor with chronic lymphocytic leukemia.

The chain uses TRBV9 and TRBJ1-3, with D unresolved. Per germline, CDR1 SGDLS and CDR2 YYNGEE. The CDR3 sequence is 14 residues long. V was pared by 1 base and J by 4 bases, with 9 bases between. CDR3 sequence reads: CASSVRTDGNTIYF. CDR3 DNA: TGTGCCAGCAGCGTAAGAACGGACGGAAACACCATATATTTT.

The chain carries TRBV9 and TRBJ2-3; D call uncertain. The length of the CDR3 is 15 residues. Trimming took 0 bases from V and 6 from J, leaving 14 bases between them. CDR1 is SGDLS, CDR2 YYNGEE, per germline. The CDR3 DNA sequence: TGTGCCAGCAGCGTAGCTGGGTTACAATCGGATACGCAGTATTTT. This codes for CASSVAGLQSDTQYF.

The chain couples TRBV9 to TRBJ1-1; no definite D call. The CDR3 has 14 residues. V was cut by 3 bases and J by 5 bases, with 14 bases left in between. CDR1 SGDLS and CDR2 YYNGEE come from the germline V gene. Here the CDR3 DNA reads TGTGCCAGCAGCGCCGATACGACGAGGACTGAAGCTTTCTTT. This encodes CASSADTTRTEAFF. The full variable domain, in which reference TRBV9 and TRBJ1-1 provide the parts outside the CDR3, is DSGVTQTPKHLITATGQRVTLRCSPRSGDLSVYWYQQSLDQGLQFLIQYYNGEERAKGNILERFSAQQFPDLHSELNLSSLELGDSALYFCASSADTTRTEAFFGQGTRLTVV.

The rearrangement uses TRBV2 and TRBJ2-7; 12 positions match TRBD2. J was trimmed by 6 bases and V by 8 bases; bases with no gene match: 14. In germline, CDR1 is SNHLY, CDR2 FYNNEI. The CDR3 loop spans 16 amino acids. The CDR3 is CASYPDLAGGPGEQYF. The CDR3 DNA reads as TGTGCCAGCTATCCCGATCTAGCGGGAGGGCCTGGCGAGCAGTACTTC.

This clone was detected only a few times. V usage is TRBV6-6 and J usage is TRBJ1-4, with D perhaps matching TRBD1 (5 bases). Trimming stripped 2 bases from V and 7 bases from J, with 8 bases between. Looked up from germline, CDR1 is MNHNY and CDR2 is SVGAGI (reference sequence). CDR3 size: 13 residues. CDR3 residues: CASSYRGGEKLFF. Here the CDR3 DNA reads TGTGCCAGCAGTTACAGGGGAGGTGAAAAACTGTTTTTT.

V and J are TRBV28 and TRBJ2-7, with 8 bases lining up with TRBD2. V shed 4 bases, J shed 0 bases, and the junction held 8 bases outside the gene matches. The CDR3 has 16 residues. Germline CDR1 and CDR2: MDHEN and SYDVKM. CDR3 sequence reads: CASSSLYGRDSYEQYF. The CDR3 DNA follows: TGTGCCAGCAGTTCCCTTTACGGGAGGGACTCCTACGAGCAGTACTTC.

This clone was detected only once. The CDR3 DNA follows: TGTGCCAGCAGCTTAGTTCCGGGAGGCACAGATACGCAGTATTTT. It yields the protein CASSLVPGGTDTQYF. The gene calls are TRBV7-6 and TRBJ2-3, with TRBD2 as a possible D gene (6 bases). CDR1 SGHVS and CDR2 FNYEAQ come from the germline V gene. This CDR3 has 15 residues. Between the trimmed V and J ends, which lost 1 base and 1 base, there was a span of 9 bases.

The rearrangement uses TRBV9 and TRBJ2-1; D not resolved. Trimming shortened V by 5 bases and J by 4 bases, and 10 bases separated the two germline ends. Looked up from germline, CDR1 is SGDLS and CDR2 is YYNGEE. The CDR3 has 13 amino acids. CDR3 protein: CASSPPLYNEQFF. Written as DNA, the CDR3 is TGTGCCAGCAGTCCCCCCCTGTACAATGAGCAGTTCTTC.

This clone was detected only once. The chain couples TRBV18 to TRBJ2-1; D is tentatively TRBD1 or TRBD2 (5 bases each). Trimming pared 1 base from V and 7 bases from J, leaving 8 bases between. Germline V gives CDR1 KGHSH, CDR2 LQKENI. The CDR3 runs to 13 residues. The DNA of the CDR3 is TGTGCCAGCTCACCACGAGGGGAGAATGAGCAGTTCTTC. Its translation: CASSPRGENEQFF.

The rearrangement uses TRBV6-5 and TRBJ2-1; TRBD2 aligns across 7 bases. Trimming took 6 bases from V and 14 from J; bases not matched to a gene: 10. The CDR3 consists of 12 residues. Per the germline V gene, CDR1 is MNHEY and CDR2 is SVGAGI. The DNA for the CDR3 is TGTGCCAGCAGGGAGCTAGCGGAAAGGGAGTTCTTC. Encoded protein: CASRELAEREFF.

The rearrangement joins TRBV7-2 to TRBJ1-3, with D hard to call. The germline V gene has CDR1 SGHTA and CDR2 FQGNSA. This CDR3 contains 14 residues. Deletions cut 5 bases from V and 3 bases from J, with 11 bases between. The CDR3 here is CASSPQAGGNTIYF. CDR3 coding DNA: TGTGCCAGCAGCCCTCAGGCGGGTGGAAACACCATATATTTT.

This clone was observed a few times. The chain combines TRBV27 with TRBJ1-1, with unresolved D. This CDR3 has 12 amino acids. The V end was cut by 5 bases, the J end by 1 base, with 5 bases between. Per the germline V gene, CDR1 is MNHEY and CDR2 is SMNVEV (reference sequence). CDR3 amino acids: CASSTQNTEAFF. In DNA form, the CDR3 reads TGTGCCAGCAGTACGCAGAACACTGAAGCTTTCTTT.

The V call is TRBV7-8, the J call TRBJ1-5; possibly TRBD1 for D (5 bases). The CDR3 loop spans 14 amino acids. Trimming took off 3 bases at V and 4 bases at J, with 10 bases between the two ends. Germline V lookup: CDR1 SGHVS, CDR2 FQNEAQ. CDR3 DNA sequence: TGTGCCAGCAGCTTTCGGGCAGGGAATCAGCCCCAGCATTTT. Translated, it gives CASSFRAGNQPQHF.

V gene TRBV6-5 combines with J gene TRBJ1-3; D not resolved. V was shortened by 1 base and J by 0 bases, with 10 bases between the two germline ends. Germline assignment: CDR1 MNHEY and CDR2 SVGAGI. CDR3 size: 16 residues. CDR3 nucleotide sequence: TGTGCCAGCAGTTACTTCGCGGGGTTCTCTGGAAACACCATATATTTT. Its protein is CASSYFAGFSGNTIYF.

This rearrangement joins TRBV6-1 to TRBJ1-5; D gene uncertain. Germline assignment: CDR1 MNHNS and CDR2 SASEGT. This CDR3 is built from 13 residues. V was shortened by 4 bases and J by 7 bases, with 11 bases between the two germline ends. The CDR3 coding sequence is TGTGCCAGCAGTGTCAGTCAGAAACAGCCCCAGCATTTT. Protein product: CASSVSQKQPQHF.

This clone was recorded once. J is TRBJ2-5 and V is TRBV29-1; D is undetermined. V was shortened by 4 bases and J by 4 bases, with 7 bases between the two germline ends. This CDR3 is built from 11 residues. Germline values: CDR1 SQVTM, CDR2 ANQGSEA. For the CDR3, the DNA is TGCAGCGTTGGGACGGCAGAGACCCAGTACTTC. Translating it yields CSVGTAETQYF.

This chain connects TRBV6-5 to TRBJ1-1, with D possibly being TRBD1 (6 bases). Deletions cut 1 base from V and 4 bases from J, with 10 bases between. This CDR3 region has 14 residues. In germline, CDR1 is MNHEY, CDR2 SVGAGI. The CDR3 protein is CASSYWDTSTEAFF. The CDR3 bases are TGTGCCAGCAGTTACTGGGACACCAGCACTGAAGCTTTCTTT.

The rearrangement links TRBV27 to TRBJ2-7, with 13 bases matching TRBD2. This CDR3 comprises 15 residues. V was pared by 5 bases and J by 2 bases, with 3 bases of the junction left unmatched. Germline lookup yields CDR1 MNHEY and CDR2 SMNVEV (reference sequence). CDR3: CASSIGTSGTYEQYF. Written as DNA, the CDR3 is TGTGCCAGCAGTATCGGGACTAGCGGGACCTACGAGCAGTACTTC.

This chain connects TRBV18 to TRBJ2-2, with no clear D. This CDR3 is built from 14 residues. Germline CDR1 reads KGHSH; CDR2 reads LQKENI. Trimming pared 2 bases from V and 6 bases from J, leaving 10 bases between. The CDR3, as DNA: TGTGCCAGCTCACCATCCCCGGGCGCCGGGGAGCTGTTTTTT. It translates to CASSPSPGAGELFF.

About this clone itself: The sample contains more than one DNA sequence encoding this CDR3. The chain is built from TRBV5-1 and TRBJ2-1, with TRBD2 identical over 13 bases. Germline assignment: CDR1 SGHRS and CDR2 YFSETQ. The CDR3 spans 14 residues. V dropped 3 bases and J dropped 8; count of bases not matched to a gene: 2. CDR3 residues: CASSWTSGSYEQFF. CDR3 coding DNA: TGCGCCAGCAGCTGGACTAGCGGGAGTTATGAGCAGTTCTTC. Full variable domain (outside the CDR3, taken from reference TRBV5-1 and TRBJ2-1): KAGVTQTPRYLIKTRGQQVTLSCSPISGHRSVSWYQQTPGQGLQFLFEYFSETQRNKGNFPGRFSGRQFSNSRSEMNVSTLELGDSALYLCASSWTSGSYEQFFGPGTRLTVL.

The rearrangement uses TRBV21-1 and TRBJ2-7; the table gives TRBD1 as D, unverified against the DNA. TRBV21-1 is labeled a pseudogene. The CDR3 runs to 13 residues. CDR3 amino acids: CASRGTGEYEQYF. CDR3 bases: TGTGCCAGCAGGGGGACAGGGGAGTACGAGCAGTACTTC.

The CDR3, as DNA: TGTGCCAGCAGCCGGGACAGGGAACACTATGGCTACACCTTC. Protein product: CASSRDREHYGYTF. The chain employs TRBV5-6 and TRBJ1-2; TRBD1 agrees at 9 bases. There are 14 residues in the CDR3. With 4 bases clipped from V and 3 bases from J, the junction kept 4 bases outside the gene matches. Looked up from germline, CDR1 is SGHDT and CDR2 is YYEEEE.

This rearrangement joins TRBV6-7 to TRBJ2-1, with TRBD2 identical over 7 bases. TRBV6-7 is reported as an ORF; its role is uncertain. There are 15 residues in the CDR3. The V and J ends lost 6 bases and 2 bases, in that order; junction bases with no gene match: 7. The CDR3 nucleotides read TGTGCCAGCAGCCAGAGGGGAGGGCCCTACAATGAGCAGTTCTTC. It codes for CASSQRGGPYNEQFF.